This T cell receptor beta chain appears in the sequencing data of a study of PD-1 blockade in classical Hodgkin lymphoma. General observations from the study: CD4+ but not CD8+ TCR diversity rose significantly by C4D1.

Germline V gene lookup returns CDR1 SGHTA and CDR2 FQGTGA. This CDR3 has 15 amino acids. V was trimmed by 3 bases and J by 3 bases, leaving 9 bases between them. The time point denotes: cycle 4 day 1 (C4D1), after more than 5 weeks of nivolumab. The patients all showed relapse after autologous stem cell transplantation, while their brentuximab vedotin exposure varied. In regard to this clone: Its antigen is not identified.

The assay was immunoSEQ multiplex PCR, and TCRdb's table has in-frame clones only and misses some. The table shows around 50,000 clones, with approximately 76% occurring only once. This clonotype was sampled from a human donor with classical Hodgkin lymphoma. The sample in question was peripheral blood mononuclear cells (PBMCs), obtained before the fourth cycle of nivolumab. The chain joins TRBV7-3 to TRBJ2-6; the D gene is possibly TRBD1 (5 bases). CDR3 coding DNA: TGTGCCAGCAGCTTGGGGCAGGTTGGGGCCAACGTCCTGACTTTC. The encoded protein is CASSLGQVGANVLTF.